Below, 21 T cell receptor beta chains from the same sample are listed, as sequenced in a study of OX40 agonist ivuxolimab in advanced cancers. TCRdb's table, derived via immunoSEQ multiplex PCR, lists solely in-frame clones and lacks some. In the table there are fewer than 35,000 clones, 75% to 85% of which are singletons. The material sequenced was CD4+ or CD8+ T cells sorted from blood, taken in a trial of the OX40 agonist ivuxolimab. The origin of the receptors is an adult with an advanced solid tumor such as melanoma, head and neck, liver or kidney cancer.

The chain couples TRBV11-2 to TRBJ2-7; 14 nucleotides match TRBD2. CDR1 and CDR2 (germline): SGHAT, FQNNGV. This CDR3 contains 15 residues. V lost 5 bases and J lost 4; bases outside the gene matches: 4. The CDR3 loop is CASSIGTSGSYEQYF. In DNA, the CDR3 is TGTGCCAGCAGCATTGGGACTAGCGGGAGTTACGAGCAGTACTTC.

The J gene is TRBJ2-5, the V gene TRBV14; 7 positions match TRBD1. The germline V gene encodes CDR1 SGHDN and CDR2 FVKESK. CDR3 length equals 13 residues. V lost 6 bases, J lost 3 bases, and 4 bases stayed unmatched. CDR3 sequence: CASRRQGEETQYF. CDR3 coding DNA: TGTGCCAGCAGAAGGCAGGGGGAAGAGACCCAGTACTTC.

The gene calls are TRBV15 and TRBJ1-1; tentative D call: TRBD1 (5 bases). V gave up 0 bases and J gave up 2 bases, with 13 bases separating them. CDR1 and CDR2 from the germline V gene are LNHNV and YYDKDF (reference sequence). There are 16 residues in the CDR3. DNA for the CDR3: TGTGCCACCAGCAGAGAGGAGGGGAACCAAAACACTGAAGCTTTCTTT. Amino acid sequence: CATSREEGNQNTEAFF.

The genes are TRBV11-2 and TRBJ2-3; 11 positions match TRBD2. The CDR3 runs 16 residues. Germline CDR1 and CDR2: SGHAT and FQNNGV. The V gene end was trimmed by 5 bases and the J gene end by 2 bases; junction bases not matched to a gene: 6. As DNA, the CDR3 is TGTGCCAGCAGCCACGGACTAGCGGGCATCACAGATACGCAGTATTTT. Translated: CASSHGLAGITDTQYF.

The rearrangement joins TRBV7-3 to TRBJ2-6, with 10 bases that match TRBD1. The germline V gene has CDR1 SGHTA and CDR2 FQGTGA. The CDR3 spans 18 residues. The V and J ends lost 5 bases and 0 bases, in that order; junction bases with no gene match: 7. The CDR3 coding sequence is TGTGCCAGCAGCGCCAAGGGACAGGGGTCCTCTGGGGCCAACGTCCTGACTTTC. The encoded protein is CASSAKGQGSSGANVLTF.

This chain uses TRBV28 with TRBJ2-5, with 7 bases matching TRBD1. CDR3 length: 15 amino acids. V shed 6 bases and J 1 base; nucleotides not matched to a gene: 8. Looked up from germline, CDR1 is MDHEN and CDR2 is SYDVKM. The CDR3 DNA follows: TGTGCCAGCAGGGGGTTAGACAGGGTCCAAGAGACCCAGTACTTC. Translating it yields CASRGLDRVQETQYF.

The chain recombines TRBV4-3 with TRBJ2-3; 13 bases agree with TRBD2. CDR1 LGHNA and CDR2 YSLEER come from the germline V gene. The CDR3 has 18 residues. The J segment lost 2 bases and the V segment lost 2 bases, leaving 7 bases of the junction unmatched. The CDR3 here is CASSQSRTSGGITDTQYF. As DNA, the CDR3 is TGCGCCAGCAGCCAATCCCGGACTAGCGGGGGCATCACAGATACGCAGTATTTT.

This chain links TRBV5-4 with TRBJ2-7; the match to TRBD1 covers 9 bases. The V gene end was trimmed by 3 bases and the J gene end by 3 bases; junction bases not matched to a gene: 4. The CDR3 extends over 14 amino acids. Germline V gives CDR1 SGHNT, CDR2 YYREEE (reference sequence). The CDR3 reads CASSSGTGIYEQYF. CDR3 sequence (DNA): TGTGCCAGCAGCTCCGGGACAGGGATCTACGAGCAGTACTTC.

The sample holds one count of this clone. The genes are TRBV5-1 and TRBJ1-1; no clear D. Germline V gene sequence: CDR1 SGHRS, CDR2 YFSETQ. The length of the CDR3 is 14 residues. Trimming took off 0 bases at V and 1 base at J, with 7 bases between the two ends. CDR3 nucleotides: TGCGCCAGCAGCTTGGGGTGGGAGAACACTGAAGCTTTCTTT. This encodes CASSLGWENTEAFF.

This clone turned up a few times. This chain joins TRBV7-2 and TRBJ1-2, with D unresolved. Trimming removed 1 base at V and 5 bases at J, with 8 bases between. The germline V gene has CDR1 SGHTA and CDR2 FQGNSA. CDR3 size: 13 residues. This CDR3 reads CASSLVVSYGYTF. CDR3 nucleotides: TGTGCCAGCAGCTTAGTGGTCTCGTATGGCTACACCTTC.

The V gene is TRBV7-2, the J gene TRBJ2-5; 10 bases fit TRBD1. This CDR3 comprises 14 residues. The J segment lost 11 bases and the V segment lost 5 bases, leaving 11 bases of the junction unmatched. Germline V CDR1 and CDR2: SGHTA, FQGNSA. In nucleotides, the CDR3 is TGTGCCAGCAGCGTCCGACAGGGGGCGCGGGAGCAGTACTTC. Its protein is CASSVRQGAREQYF.

The chain carries TRBV7-2 and TRBJ1-2; D ambiguous. V lost 7 bases and J 5 bases, leaving 14 bases between the germline ends. There are 13 residues in the CDR3. Germline CDR1 and CDR2: SGHTA and FQGNSA. The CDR3 DNA sequence: TGTGCCAGCACCCACCGAGAAGGGTATGGCTACACCTTC. Protein sequence: CASTHREGYGYTF. The full variable domain, in which reference TRBV7-2 and TRBJ1-2 provide the parts outside the CDR3, is GAGVSQSPSNKVTEKGKDVELRCDPISGHTALYWYRQSLGQGLEFLIYFQGNSAPDKSGLPSDRFSAERTGGSVSTLTIQRTQQEDSAVYLCASTHREGYGYTFGSGTRLTVV.

The chain is built from TRBV18 and TRBJ1-4; D unresolved. CDR1 and CDR2 from the germline V gene are KGHSH and LQKENI. This CDR3 region has 13 residues. The ends were cut back, 5 bases at V and 4 bases at J, with 8 bases in the middle. The CDR3 nucleotides read TGTGCCAGCTCAGGTCGACTTAATGAAAAACTGTTTTTT. This encodes CASSGRLNEKLFF.

The rearrangement uses TRBV7-4 and TRBJ1-5, with 7 nucleotides matching TRBD1. The CDR3 runs 15 residues. CDR1 is SGHVT and CDR2 is SQSDAQ in the germline V gene. V lost 1 base, J lost 4 bases, and 4 bases stayed unmatched. The CDR3 sequence: CASSLEQGLNQPQHF. CDR3 coding DNA: TGTGCCAGCAGCTTAGAACAGGGGTTAAATCAGCCCCAGCATTTT.

The gene calls are TRBV30 and TRBJ2-2; tentatively, D is TRBD2 (5 bases). Trimming pared 3 bases from V and 0 bases from J, leaving 8 bases between. Germline assignment: CDR1 GTSNPN and CDR2 SVGIG (reference sequence). The CDR3 extends over 14 amino acids. In DNA form, the CDR3 reads TGTGCCTGGAGGAAAGCGGCGAACACCGGGGAGCTGTTTTTT. Translation: CAWRKAANTGELFF.

The V gene is TRBV30, the J gene TRBJ2-1, with 8 bases fitting TRBD2. Germline CDR1 GTSNPN, CDR2 SVGIG (reference sequence). This CDR3 is 13 amino acids long. J was trimmed by 9 bases and V by 3 bases; bases with no gene match: 7. CDR3 residues: CAWRFSGVGEQFF. CDR3 DNA sequence: TGTGCCTGGAGGTTTAGCGGGGTAGGTGAGCAGTTCTTC.

The chain is built from TRBV5-1 and TRBJ2-5, with D possibly being TRBD2 (5 bases). The CDR3 length is 14 residues. V lost 3 bases to trimming and J lost 5 bases, with 14 bases between them. Germline V gene sequence: CDR1 SGHRS, CDR2 YFSETQ. The CDR3 nucleotides are TGCGCCAGCAGCTCTGTACTAAGGGAGGAGACCCAGTACTTC. Amino acid sequence: CASSSVLREETQYF.

This rearrangement joins TRBV11-3 to TRBJ2-1; 7 nucleotides align to TRBD2. This CDR3 is built from 15 residues. Trimming cost V 0 bases and J 1 base; bases outside gene matches: 0. Germline CDR1 and CDR2: SGHNT and YENEEA. CDR3 in amino acids: CASSLDGGSYNEQFF. The DNA for the CDR3 is TGTGCCAGCAGCTTAGACGGGGGGTCCTACAATGAGCAGTTCTTC.

The genes are TRBV5-1 and TRBJ2-7, with D tentatively TRBD1 or TRBD2 (5 bases each). V was trimmed by 0 bases and J by 9 bases, leaving 13 bases between them. Germline V gives CDR1 SGHRS, CDR2 YFSETQ. This CDR3 is 13 amino acids long. CDR3 nucleotides: TGCGCCAGCAGCTTGGACGGGGCCCGAGGGCAGTACTTC. This encodes CASSLDGARGQYF.

This clone was observed a single time. V is TRBV18 and J is TRBJ2-3; 7 nucleotides align to TRBD1. V was clipped by 7 bases and J by 2 bases; unmatched bases: 6. This CDR3 contains 14 residues. In germline, CDR1 is KGHSH, CDR2 LQKENI. In DNA form, the CDR3 reads TGTGCCAGCTGCCGGGACAGACACACAGATACGCAGTATTTT. It is translated as CASCRDRHTDTQYF.

The chain uses TRBV10-3 and TRBJ1-1; a possible D gene is TRBD1 (6 bases). The V end was cut by 3 bases, the J end by 4 bases, with 12 bases between. Germline V gene lookup returns CDR1 ENHRY and CDR2 SYGVKD. The CDR3 is made up of 14 amino acids. The CDR3 sequence is CAISDQGLATEAFF. The CDR3 region has the DNA TGTGCCATCAGTGACCAGGGGTTGGCCACTGAAGCTTTCTTT.